These T cell receptor beta chains were read from a single sample in a study of CD8 T cells in ankylosing spondylitis. In TCRdb, the 5' RACE reads were re-called with MiXCR into one record per CDR3 protein. The sample has approximately 440,000 distinct CDR3 sequences; 17% are singletons. Material: blood, either unsorted or a sorted T cell fraction (not recorded which). These receptors all stem from a male donor with ankylosing spondylitis. CDR3s include the opening cysteine and the closing phenylalanine or tryptophan. A D gene is named only where the DNA matches it firmly. Clone sizes are given selectively: once, few, many, or a class where the clone is expanded.

V	size	J	D	DNA	CDR3
TRBV28	many	TRBJ2-3	-	TGTGCCAGCAGCCCTTGGGGTCCCACAGATACGCAGTATTTT	CASSPWGPTDTQYF
TRBV6-6	-	TRBJ1-4	-	TGTGCCAGCATGGGAAATGAAAAACTGTTTTTT	CASMGNEKLFF
TRBV7-2	few	TRBJ1-1	-	TGTGCCAGCAGCTTACCCGGGGCAGGCCCTGAAGCTTTCTTT	CASSLPGAGPEAFF
TRBV25-1	-	TRBJ1-1	-	TGTGCCAGCAGTCCCTCAGGGGCCCGGAGGGACACTGAAGCTTTCTTT	CASSPSGARRDTEAFF
TRBV27	few	TRBJ2-7	-	TGTGCCAGCAGTTCAGCCTACGGAGGGGGGCACTACGAGCAGTACTTC	CASSSAYGGGHYEQYF
TRBV5-1	few	TRBJ1-2	-	TGCGCCAGCAGCAGGGAAGCCCTCCAAGGCTACACCTTC	CASSREALQGYTF
TRBV5-1	-	TRBJ1-1	-	TGCGCCAGCTCCGTCCAGGGGACGAACACTGAAGCTTTCTTT	CASSVQGTNTEAFF
TRBV10-3	many	TRBJ2-1	TRBD1	TGTGCCATCAGTCCGGGACAGGGAGGCAATGAGCAGTTCTTC	CAISPGQGGNEQFF
TRBV7-8	-	TRBJ2-5	TRBD2	TGTGCCAGCAGCACCTGGACTAGCGATCATGGGGCCCAGTACTTC	CASSTWTSDHGAQYF
TRBV20-1	-	TRBJ1-5	-	TGCAGTGCTAGAGGAGCGGGGGCAAGCAATCAGCCCCAGCATTTT	CSARGAGASNQPQHF
TRBV5-1	few	TRBJ2-2	TRBD2	TGCGCCAGCAGCTGGACTAGCGGGAGTGGAACCGGGGAGCTGTTTTTT	CASSWTSGSGTGELFF
TRBV20-1	few	TRBJ2-2	-	TGCAGTGTAAGAGCGACGAACACCGGGGAGCTGTTTTTT	CSVRATNTGELFF
TRBV10-3	-	TRBJ1-5	-	TGTGCCATCAGCCCGGACGGCGATCAGCCCCAGCATTTT	CAISPDGDQPQHF
TRBV6-1	-	TRBJ1-2	-	TGTGCCAGCAGTGGTAGCCCCAGCGGGATCACGGCTGTGTATGGCTACACCTTC	CASSGSPSGITAVYGYTF